A selection of T cell receptor beta chains follows, all from one sample in a study of T cell responses to AZD1222 COVID-19 vaccine. Only in-frame clones appear in the TCRdb table, and some are missing; sequencing was by immunoSEQ multiplex PCR. The sample yields 95,000 to 150,000 clones, roughly 90% seen once. The specimen comprised peripheral blood, sampled on day 0 of AZD1222 vaccination. The receptor source for this set is an adult in good health. CDR3s include the opening cysteine and the closing phenylalanine or tryptophan. The D gene is left open where the match is weak. Size values are once, few and many counts, or a class for expanded clones, and some rows have none.

d_gene	v_gene	abundance	j_gene	CDR3nt	CDR3aa
-	TRBV7-9	few	TRBJ2-7	TGTGCCAGCAGCTTATTAGGAGGCGAGCAGTACTTC	CASSLLGGEQYF
-	TRBV28	-	TRBJ1-1	TGTGCCAGCAGTATGGGGAACACTGAAGCTTTCTTT	CASSMGNTEAFF
-	TRBV10-3	-	TRBJ1-1	TGTGCCATCAGTGTGGACACTTTGAACACTGAAGCTTTCTTT	CAISVDTLNTEAFF
-	TRBV4-1	-	TRBJ2-3	TGCGCCAGCAGCCCGGTGGGTCTAGGTAGCTCAGATACGCAGTATTTT	CASSPVGLGSSDTQYF
-	TRBV11-2	-	TRBJ2-2	TGTGCCAGCAGCTTACCCACCACAGAGAACACCGGGGAGCTGTTTTTT	CASSLPTTENTGELFF
-	TRBV19	-	TRBJ1-5	TGTGCCAGCAGCGACAGTTACGATCAGCCCCAGCATTTT	CASSDSYDQPQHF
-	TRBV7-9	-	TRBJ1-2	TGTGCCAGCAGCTTTGTGACGGATTATGGCTACACCTTC	CASSFVTDYGYTF
TRBD2	TRBV19	-	TRBJ2-7	TGTGCCAGTAGTACTCCAAGTGAGTCTAGCGGATACTACGAGCAGTACTTC	CASSTPSESSGYYEQYF
-	TRBV5-1	-	TRBJ2-2	TGCGCCAGCAGCTTGGGGTTCGGCAGAAACACCGGGGAGCTGTTTTTT	CASSLGFGRNTGELFF
-	TRBV27	-	TRBJ1-3	TGTGCCAGCAGTAGTACTTTCAGCTCTGGAAACACCATATATTTT	CASSSTFSSGNTIYF
-	TRBV28	-	TRBJ2-7	TGTGCCAGCAGTCTCCCAAGAGCGTCCCACGAGCAGTACTTC	CASSLPRASHEQYF
-	TRBV4-1	-	TRBJ2-1	TGCGCCAGCAGCCAATGGGGGAATGAGCAGTTCTTC	CASSQWGNEQFF
-	TRBV2	-	TRBJ2-3	TGTGCCAGCAGTGACCGGGACCACCGAGATTTT	CASSDRDHRDF
TRBD1	TRBV11-2	-	TRBJ1-6	TGTGCCAGCAGCCCCGGGACAGGGAATTCACCCCTCCACTTT	CASSPGTGNSPLHF
-	TRBV4-3	-	TRBJ1-4	TGCGCCAGCAGTTTCGGGGTGGGGAATGAAAAACTGTTTTTT	CASSFGVGNEKLFF
-	TRBV6-6	-	TRBJ2-1	TGTGCCAGCAAACAAAGAGAGAACAATGAGCAGTTCTTC	CASKQRENNEQFF
-	TRBV6-5	-	TRBJ2-7	TGTGCCAGCTCCCAGGAAAGCTCCTACGAGCAGTACTTC	CASSQESSYEQYF
-	TRBV6-1	-	TRBJ1-5	TGTGCCAGCAGTGAACAGGGGACTAATAGCAATCAGCCCCAGCATTTT	CASSEQGTNSNQPQHF
TRBD1	TRBV14	-	TRBJ2-7	TGTGCCAGCAGCCATTGGGACAGGGCCTACGAGCAGTACTTC	CASSHWDRAYEQYF
-	TRBV7-2	-	TRBJ2-1	TGTGCCAGCAGGAAAGGGGGGGGTGCCCGGAGCTCCTACAATGAGCAGTTCTTC	CASRKGGGARSSYNEQFF
-	TRBV12-3/TRBV12-4	few	TRBJ1-5	TGTGCCAGCAGTTCCAGTAGTCAGCCCCAGCATTTT	CASSSSSQPQHF
-	TRBV29-1	-	TRBJ1-2	TGCAGCGTTGGCCGGGACCTCGTCTTC	CSVGRDLVF
TRBD1	TRBV28	-	TRBJ1-5	TGTGCCAGCAAGGGGACAGGGTTTCAGCCCCAGCATTTT	CASKGTGFQPQHF
-	TRBV19	-	TRBJ1-5	TGTGCCAGTAGTCAGGATAGAGATCAGCCCCAGCATTTT	CASSQDRDQPQHF
TRBD1	TRBV5-3	-	TRBJ1-4	TGTGCCAGAAGCGTTTTTCGACAGGGTAATGAAAAACTGTTTTTT	CARSVFRQGNEKLFF
-	TRBV6-6	-	TRBJ1-2	TGTGCCAGCAGTTACCAATATGGCTACACCTTC	CASSYQYGYTF
-	TRBV3-1/TRBV3-2	once	TRBJ2-2	TGTGCCAGCAGCCAAGTGGGGGGCACCGGGGAGCTGTTTTTT	CASSQVGGTGELFF
TRBD1	TRBV9	-	TRBJ1-4	TGTGCCAGCAGCACAATCGGACAGGGAACCGAAAAACTGTTTTTT	CASSTIGQGTEKLFF
TRBD2	TRBV5-4	-	TRBJ2-2	TGTGCCAGCAGCCCCGGGGGCCTAGCGGGTGTAGCCGGGGAGCTGTTTTTT	CASSPGGLAGVAGELFF
TRBD1	TRBV5-6	-	TRBJ1-4	TGTGCCAGCAGGCCAGGGGGCTTGGATGAAAAACTGTTTTTT	CASRPGGLDEKLFF
-	TRBV5-1	-	TRBJ1-6	TGCGCCAGCAGCTTGCTCACGGATTCACCCCTCCACTTT	CASSLLTDSPLHF
-	TRBV7-8	-	TRBJ1-5	TGTGCCAGCAGCTTTAAAGCCCGTAGCAATCAGCCCCAGCATTTT	CASSFKARSNQPQHF
-	TRBV19	few	TRBJ1-1	TGTGCCAGTAGTATAGGCGTCATGAACACTGAAGCTTTCTTT	CASSIGVMNTEAFF
-	TRBV6-2/TRBV6-3	-	TRBJ2-7	TGTGCCAGCAGTCCCGGGACCTACGAGCAGTACTTC	CASSPGTYEQYF
-	TRBV5-4	-	TRBJ2-5	TGTGCCAGCAGCTCACGGACAGGGAGGGCGGAGACCCAGTACTTC	CASSSRTGRAETQYF
-	TRBV19	-	TRBJ1-2	TGTGCCAGTAGCCCATCACTTGACGGGATATATGGCTACACCTTC	CASSPSLDGIYGYTF
-	TRBV27	-	TRBJ1-1	TGTGCCAGCAGTTTATTCTCGGGCGCTGAAGCTTTCTTT	CASSLFSGAEAFF
TRBD1	TRBV29-1	-	TRBJ1-1	TGCAGCGTAGGGACAGGGATCAACACTGAAGCTTTCTTT	CSVGTGINTEAFF
TRBD1	TRBV7-9	-	TRBJ1-6	TGTGCCAGCAGCCAGGACAGGGTGAATAATTCACCCCTCCACTTT	CASSQDRVNNSPLHF
-	TRBV24-1	-	TRBJ1-5	TGTGCCACCAGTGATTTGCCAGGGACTCAGCCCCAGCATTTT	CATSDLPGTQPQHF
-	TRBV4-1	-	TRBJ1-4	TGCGCCAGCAGCCGCGGACATAAGGAGGGAAAACTGTTTTTT	CASSRGHKEGKLFF
-	TRBV4-1	-	TRBJ1-1	TGCGCCAGCAGCCAAGTAGCCCCGACGGCAGGGACCTTTGAAGCTTTCTTT	CASSQVAPTAGTFEAFF
-	TRBV6-2/TRBV6-3	-	TRBJ2-5	TGTGCCAGCAGTCACAGGGCCCAAGAGACCCAGTACTTC	CASSHRAQETQYF
-	TRBV2	-	TRBJ2-5	TGTGCCAGCAGTGGGACACTAGCTTCAGAGACCCAGTACTTC	CASSGTLASETQYF
-	TRBV25-1	-	TRBJ1-6	TGTGCCAGCAGTGAATCCGGGGTTTGGGATTCACCCCTCCACTTT	CASSESGVWDSPLHF
-	TRBV29-1	-	TRBJ2-1	TGCAGCGTTGAAGATTTGCATGAGTCAAATGAGCAGTTCTTC	CSVEDLHESNEQFF